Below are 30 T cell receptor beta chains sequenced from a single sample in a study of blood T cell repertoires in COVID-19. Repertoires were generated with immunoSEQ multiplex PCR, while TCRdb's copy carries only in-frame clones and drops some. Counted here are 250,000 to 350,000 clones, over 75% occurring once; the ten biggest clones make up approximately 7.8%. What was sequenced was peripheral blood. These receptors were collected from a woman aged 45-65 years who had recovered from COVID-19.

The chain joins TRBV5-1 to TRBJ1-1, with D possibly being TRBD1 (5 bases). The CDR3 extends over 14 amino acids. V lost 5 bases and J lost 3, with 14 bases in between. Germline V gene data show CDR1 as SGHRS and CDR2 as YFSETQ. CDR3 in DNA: TGCGCCAGCAGTCGGGAAGGGGAGGACACTGAAGCTTTCTTT. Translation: CASSREGEDTEAFF.

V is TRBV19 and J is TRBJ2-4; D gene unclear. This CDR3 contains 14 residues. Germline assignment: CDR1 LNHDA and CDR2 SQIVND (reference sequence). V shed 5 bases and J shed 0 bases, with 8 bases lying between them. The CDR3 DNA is TGTGCCAGTAGTCTCCTATCAGCCAAAAACATTCAGTACTTC. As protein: CASSLLSAKNIQYF.

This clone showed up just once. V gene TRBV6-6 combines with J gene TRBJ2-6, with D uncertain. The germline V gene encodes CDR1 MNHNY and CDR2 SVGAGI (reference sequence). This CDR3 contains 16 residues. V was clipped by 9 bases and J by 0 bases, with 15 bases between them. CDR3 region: CASGGFESSGANVLTF. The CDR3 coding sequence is TGTGCCAGTGGCGGTTTTGAGAGCTCTGGGGCCAACGTCCTGACTTTC.

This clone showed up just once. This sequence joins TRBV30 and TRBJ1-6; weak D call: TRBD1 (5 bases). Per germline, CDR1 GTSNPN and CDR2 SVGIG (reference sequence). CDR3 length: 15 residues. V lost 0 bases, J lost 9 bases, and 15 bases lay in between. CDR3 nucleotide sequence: TGTGCCTGGAGTGTAGCGGGGCGCAATATTTCACCCCTCCACTTT. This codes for CAWSVAGRNISPLHF.

The CDR3 here is CASSFSFGEQFF. The DNA for the CDR3 is TGTGCCAGCAGCTTTAGTTTTGGTGAGCAGTTCTTC. The rearrangement links TRBV5-6 to TRBJ2-1; D gene ambiguous. The germline V and J ends were trimmed by 2 bases and 9 bases, with 9 bases remaining between them. Germline assignment: CDR1 SGHDT and CDR2 YYEEEE. The CDR3 consists of 12 residues.

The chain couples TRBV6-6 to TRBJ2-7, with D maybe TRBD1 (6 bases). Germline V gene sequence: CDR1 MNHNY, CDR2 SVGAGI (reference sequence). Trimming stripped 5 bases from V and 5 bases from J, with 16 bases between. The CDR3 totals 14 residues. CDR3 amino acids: CASSTAGDWDEQYF. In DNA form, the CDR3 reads TGTGCCAGCAGTACTGCAGGGGATTGGGACGAGCAGTACTTC.

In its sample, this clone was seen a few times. CDR3 sequence (DNA): TGTGCCAGCAGCTTACACGGGGGGGGTCAGCCCCAGCATTTT. Protein product: CASSLHGGGQPQHF. The chain links TRBV11-2 to TRBJ1-5; possibly TRBD1 for D (5 bases). The germline CDR1 and CDR2 sequences are SGHAT and FQNNGV. CDR3 length equals 14 residues. Between the trimmed V and J ends, which lost 2 bases and 6 bases, there was a span of 11 bases.

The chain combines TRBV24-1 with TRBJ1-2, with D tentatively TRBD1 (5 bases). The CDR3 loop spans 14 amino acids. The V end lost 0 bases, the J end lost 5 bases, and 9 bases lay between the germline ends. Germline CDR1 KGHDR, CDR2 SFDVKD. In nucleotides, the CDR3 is TGTGCCACCAGTGATTTGAGGGAGGGGTATGGCTACACCTTC. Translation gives CATSDLREGYGYTF.

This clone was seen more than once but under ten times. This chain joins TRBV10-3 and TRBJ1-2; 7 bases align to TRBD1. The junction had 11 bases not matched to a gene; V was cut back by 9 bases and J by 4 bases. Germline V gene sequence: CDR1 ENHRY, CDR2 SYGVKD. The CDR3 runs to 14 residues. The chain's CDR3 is CAISRQGSPYGYTF. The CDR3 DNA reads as TGTGCCATTTCACGACAGGGCTCCCCCTATGGCTACACCTTC.

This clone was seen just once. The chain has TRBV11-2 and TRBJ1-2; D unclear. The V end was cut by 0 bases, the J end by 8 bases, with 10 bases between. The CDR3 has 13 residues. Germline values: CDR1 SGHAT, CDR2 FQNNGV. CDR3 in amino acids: CASSLESGKGYTF. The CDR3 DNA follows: TGTGCCAGCAGCTTAGAATCCGGGAAGGGCTACACCTTC. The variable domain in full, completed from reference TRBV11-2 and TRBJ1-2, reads EAGVAQSPRYKIIEKRQSVAFWCNPISGHATLYWYQQILGQGPKLLIQFQNNGVVDDSQLPKDRFSAERLKGVDSTLKIQPAKLEDSAVYLCASSLESGKGYTFGSGTRLTVV.

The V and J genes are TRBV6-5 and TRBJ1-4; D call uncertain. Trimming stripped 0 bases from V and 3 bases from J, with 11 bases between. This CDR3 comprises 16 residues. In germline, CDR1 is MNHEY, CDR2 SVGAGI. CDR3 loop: CASSYSSGRSNEKLFF. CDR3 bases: TGTGCCAGCAGTTACTCTTCTGGCAGGTCTAATGAAAAACTGTTTTTT.

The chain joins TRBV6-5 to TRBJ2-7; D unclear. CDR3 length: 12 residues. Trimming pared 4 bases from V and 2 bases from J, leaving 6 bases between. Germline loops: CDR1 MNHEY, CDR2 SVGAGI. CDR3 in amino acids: CASSSLAYEQYF. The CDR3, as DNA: TGTGCCAGCAGTTCCCTTGCCTACGAGCAGTACTTC.

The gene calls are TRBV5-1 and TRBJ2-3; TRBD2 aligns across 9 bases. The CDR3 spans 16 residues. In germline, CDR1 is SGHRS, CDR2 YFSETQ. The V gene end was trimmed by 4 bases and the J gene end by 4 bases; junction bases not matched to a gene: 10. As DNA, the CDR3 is TGCGCCAGCAGCGCGACCGGGACTAGCTTTGCAGATACGCAGTATTTT. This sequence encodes CASSATGTSFADTQYF.

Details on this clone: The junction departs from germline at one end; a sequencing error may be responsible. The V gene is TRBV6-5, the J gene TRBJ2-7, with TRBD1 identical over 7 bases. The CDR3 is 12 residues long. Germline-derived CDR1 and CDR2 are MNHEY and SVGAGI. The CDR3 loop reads CASRGGSDEQYF. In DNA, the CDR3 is TGTGCCAGCCGAGGGGGCTCCGACGAGCAGTACTTC.

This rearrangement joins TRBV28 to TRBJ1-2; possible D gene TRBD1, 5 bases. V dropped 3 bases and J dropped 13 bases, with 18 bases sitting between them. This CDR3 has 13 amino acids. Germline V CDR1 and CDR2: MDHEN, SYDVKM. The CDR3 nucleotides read TGTGCCAGCAGTTTGTCCTCGGACACCCAACCCACCTTC. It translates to CASSLSSDTQPTF.

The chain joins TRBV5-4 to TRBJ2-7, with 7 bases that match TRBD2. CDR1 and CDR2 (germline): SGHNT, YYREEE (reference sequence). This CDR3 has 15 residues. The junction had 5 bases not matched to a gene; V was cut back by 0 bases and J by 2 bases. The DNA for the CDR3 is TGTGCCAGCAGCTTGGGTGGGGCGGGGGCCTACGAGCAGTACTTC. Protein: CASSLGGAGAYEQYF.

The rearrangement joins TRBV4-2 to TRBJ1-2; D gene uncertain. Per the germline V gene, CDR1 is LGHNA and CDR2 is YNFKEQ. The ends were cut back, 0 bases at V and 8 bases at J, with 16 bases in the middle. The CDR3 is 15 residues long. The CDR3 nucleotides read TGTGCCAGCAGCCAAGATCGATCGACTGGTGTGGGCTACACCTTC. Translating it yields CASSQDRSTGVGYTF.

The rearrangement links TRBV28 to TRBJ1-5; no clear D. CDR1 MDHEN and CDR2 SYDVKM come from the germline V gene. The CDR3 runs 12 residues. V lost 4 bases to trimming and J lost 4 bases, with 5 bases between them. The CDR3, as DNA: TGTGCCAGCAGTTCCCCGAATCAGCCCCAGCATTTT. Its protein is CASSSPNQPQHF. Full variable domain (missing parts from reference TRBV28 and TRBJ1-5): DVKVTQSSRYLVKRTGEKVFLECVQDMDHENMFWYRQDPGLGLRLIYFSYDVKMKEKGDIPEGYSVSREKKERFSLILESASTNQTSMYLCASSSPNQPQHFGDGTRLSIL.

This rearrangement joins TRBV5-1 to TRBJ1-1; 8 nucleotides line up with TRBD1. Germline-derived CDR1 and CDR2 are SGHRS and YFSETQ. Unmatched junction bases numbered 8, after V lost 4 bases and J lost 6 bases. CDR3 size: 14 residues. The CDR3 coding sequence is TGCGCCAGCAGCCCAGGGGGCGTGGGGGCTGAAGCTTTCTTT. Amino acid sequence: CASSPGGVGAEAFF.

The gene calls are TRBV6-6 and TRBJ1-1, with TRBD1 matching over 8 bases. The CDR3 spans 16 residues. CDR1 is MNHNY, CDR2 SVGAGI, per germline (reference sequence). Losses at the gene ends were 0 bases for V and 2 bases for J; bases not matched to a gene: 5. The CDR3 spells CASSYSAGGPNTEAFF. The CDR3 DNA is TGTGCCAGCAGTTACTCGGCAGGGGGCCCTAACACTGAAGCTTTCTTT.

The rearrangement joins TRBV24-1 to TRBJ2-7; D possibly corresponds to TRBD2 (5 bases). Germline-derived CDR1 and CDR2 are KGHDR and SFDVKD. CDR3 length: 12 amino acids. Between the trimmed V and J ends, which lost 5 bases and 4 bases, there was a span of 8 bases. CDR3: CATSGGSYEQYF. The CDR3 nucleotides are TGTGCCACCAGTGGAGGGTCTTACGAGCAGTACTTC.

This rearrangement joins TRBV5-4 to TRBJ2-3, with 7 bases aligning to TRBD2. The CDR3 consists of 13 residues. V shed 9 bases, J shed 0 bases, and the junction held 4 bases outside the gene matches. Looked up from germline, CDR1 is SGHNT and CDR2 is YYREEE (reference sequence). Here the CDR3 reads CATLSGSTDTQYF. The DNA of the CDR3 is TGTGCCACCCTTAGCGGGAGCACAGATACGCAGTATTTT.

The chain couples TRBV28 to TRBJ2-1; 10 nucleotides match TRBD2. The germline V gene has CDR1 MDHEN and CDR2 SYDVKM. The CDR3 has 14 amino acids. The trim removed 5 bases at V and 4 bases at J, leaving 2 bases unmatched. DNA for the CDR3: TGTGCCAGCAGTCCAGCGGGGGGGTACAATGAGCAGTTCTTC. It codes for CASSPAGGYNEQFF.

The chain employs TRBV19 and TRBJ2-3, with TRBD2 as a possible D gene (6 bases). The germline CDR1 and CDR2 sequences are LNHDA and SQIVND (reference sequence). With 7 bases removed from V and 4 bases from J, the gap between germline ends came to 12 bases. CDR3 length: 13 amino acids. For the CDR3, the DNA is TGTGCCAGTACGAATAGCGGATCAGATACGCAGTATTTT. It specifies CASTNSGSDTQYF.

The CDR3: CAISGQGAYEQYF. CDR3 sequence (DNA): TGTGCCATCAGTGGGCAGGGGGCATACGAGCAGTACTTC. The rearrangement uses TRBV10-3 and TRBJ2-7; 8 bases are shared with TRBD1. V trimming: 4 bases; J trimming: 4 bases; junction bases outside the gene matches: 3. CDR1 is ENHRY, CDR2 SYGVKD, per germline. The CDR3 loop spans 13 amino acids.

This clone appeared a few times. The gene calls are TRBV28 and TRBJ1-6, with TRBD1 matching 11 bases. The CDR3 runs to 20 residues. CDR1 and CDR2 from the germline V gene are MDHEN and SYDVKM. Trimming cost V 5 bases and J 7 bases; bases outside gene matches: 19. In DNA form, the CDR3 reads TGTGCCAGCAGTATGGCTCGTGGACAGGGGGCCGGCGTCCCAAATTCACCCCTCCACTTT. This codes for CASSMARGQGAGVPNSPLHF.

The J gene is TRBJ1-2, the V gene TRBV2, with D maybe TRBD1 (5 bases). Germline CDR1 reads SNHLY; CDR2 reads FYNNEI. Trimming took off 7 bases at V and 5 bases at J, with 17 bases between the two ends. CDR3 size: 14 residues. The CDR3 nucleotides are TGTGCCAGCACGGAGGGGATTTTAGGGTATGGCTACACCTTC. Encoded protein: CASTEGILGYGYTF.

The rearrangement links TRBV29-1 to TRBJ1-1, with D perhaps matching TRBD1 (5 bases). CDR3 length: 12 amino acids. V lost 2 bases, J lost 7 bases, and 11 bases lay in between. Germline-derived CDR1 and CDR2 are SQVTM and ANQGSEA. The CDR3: CSVERGGIEAFF. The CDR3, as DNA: TGCAGCGTTGAACGGGGGGGAATTGAAGCTTTCTTT.

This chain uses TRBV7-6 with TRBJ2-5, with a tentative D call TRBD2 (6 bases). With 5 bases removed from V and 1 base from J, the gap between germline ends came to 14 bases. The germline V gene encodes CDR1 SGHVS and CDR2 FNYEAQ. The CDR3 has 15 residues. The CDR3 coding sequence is TGTGCCAGCAGCCTGGGACTGGGGGTCCAAGAGACCCAGTACTTC. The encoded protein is CASSLGLGVQETQYF. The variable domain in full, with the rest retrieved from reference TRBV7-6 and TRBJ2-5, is GAGVSQSPRYKVTKRGQDVALRCDPISGHVSLYWYRQALGQGPEFLTYFNYEAQQDKSGLPNDRFSAERPEGSISTLTIQRTEQRDSAMYRCASSLGLGVQETQYFGPGTRLLVL.

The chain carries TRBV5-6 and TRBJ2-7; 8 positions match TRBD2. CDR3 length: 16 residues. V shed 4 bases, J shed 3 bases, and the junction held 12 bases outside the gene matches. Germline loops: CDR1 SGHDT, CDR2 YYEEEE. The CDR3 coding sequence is TGTGCCAGCAGCCCACAGTTAGGTAGCGGGGTCTACGAGCAGTACTTC. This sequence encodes CASSPQLGSGVYEQYF.